The clone carrying this T cell receptor (beta chain) was seen more than once but under ten times. Its antigen is still unknown. CDR1 and CDR2 from the germline V gene are SGHKS and YYEKEE (reference sequence). The germline V and J ends were trimmed by 0 bases and 0 bases, with 10 bases remaining between them. There are 15 residues in the CDR3. This record comes from a study of cytomegalovirus exposure and HLA in healthy donors. The PCR had 60 Vbeta and 13 Jbeta primers. Assay used: immunoSEQ multiplex PCR; TCRdb lists only in-frame clones, some missing. The sample lists roughly 100,000 clones, 64% occurring once. Study outcomes and limitations: According to reports, the classifier identified cytomegalovirus status with high specificity and sensitivity. Later examination showed HLA-associated TCR beta chains had greater clonal expansion than equally common others.

This receptor was taken from a man aged 60-69 years in good health and CMV-seronegative. The material sequenced was PBMCs. The V and J genes are TRBV5-5 and TRBJ2-7; TRBD1 is a possible D gene (6 bases). CDR3 nucleotides: TGTGCCAGCAGCTTGGGGACAGCTAGCTCCTACGAGCAGTACTTC. It yields the protein CASSLGTASSYEQYF. The complete variable domain, with remaining parts taken from reference TRBV5-5 and TRBJ2-7, reads DAGVTQSPTHLIKTRGQQVTLRCSPISGHKSVSWYQQVLGQGPQFIFQYYEKEERGRGNFPDRFSARQFPNYSSELNVNALLLGDSALYLCASSLGTASSYEQYFGPGTRLTVT.